The entry below describes one T cell receptor beta chain. Antigen: not known. The data were taken from a study of untreated major depressive disorder. Each depressed patient was matched pairwise with a non-depressed control on sex, age, current smoking status and body mass index. Patients had taken no psychiatric medication, including antidepressants, for at least 8 weeks before enrollment. The CDR3 runs 14 residues. With 6 bases removed from V and 6 bases from J, the gap between germline ends came to 15 bases. Per the germline V gene, CDR1 is MDHEN and CDR2 is SYDVKM. Libraries were prepared by immunoSEQ multiplex PCR; TCRdb keeps only in-frame clonotypes and omits some of them. The sample carries more than 25,000 clones, roughly nine tenths recorded once. General study results and limits: CD4+ T cells from depressed patients used TRBV05-01 (Vbeta 5.1) more often than controls.

This clonotype was sampled from a woman aged 30 to 39 with major depressive disorder. The rearrangement links TRBV28 to TRBJ1-5, with D possibly being TRBD1 (5 bases). Sequenced material: CD4+ T cells from PBMCs. The CDR3 protein is CASSLTSGLQPQHF. Here the CDR3 DNA reads TGTGCCAGCAGCTTAACGTCGGGGCTTCAGCCCCAGCATTTT.